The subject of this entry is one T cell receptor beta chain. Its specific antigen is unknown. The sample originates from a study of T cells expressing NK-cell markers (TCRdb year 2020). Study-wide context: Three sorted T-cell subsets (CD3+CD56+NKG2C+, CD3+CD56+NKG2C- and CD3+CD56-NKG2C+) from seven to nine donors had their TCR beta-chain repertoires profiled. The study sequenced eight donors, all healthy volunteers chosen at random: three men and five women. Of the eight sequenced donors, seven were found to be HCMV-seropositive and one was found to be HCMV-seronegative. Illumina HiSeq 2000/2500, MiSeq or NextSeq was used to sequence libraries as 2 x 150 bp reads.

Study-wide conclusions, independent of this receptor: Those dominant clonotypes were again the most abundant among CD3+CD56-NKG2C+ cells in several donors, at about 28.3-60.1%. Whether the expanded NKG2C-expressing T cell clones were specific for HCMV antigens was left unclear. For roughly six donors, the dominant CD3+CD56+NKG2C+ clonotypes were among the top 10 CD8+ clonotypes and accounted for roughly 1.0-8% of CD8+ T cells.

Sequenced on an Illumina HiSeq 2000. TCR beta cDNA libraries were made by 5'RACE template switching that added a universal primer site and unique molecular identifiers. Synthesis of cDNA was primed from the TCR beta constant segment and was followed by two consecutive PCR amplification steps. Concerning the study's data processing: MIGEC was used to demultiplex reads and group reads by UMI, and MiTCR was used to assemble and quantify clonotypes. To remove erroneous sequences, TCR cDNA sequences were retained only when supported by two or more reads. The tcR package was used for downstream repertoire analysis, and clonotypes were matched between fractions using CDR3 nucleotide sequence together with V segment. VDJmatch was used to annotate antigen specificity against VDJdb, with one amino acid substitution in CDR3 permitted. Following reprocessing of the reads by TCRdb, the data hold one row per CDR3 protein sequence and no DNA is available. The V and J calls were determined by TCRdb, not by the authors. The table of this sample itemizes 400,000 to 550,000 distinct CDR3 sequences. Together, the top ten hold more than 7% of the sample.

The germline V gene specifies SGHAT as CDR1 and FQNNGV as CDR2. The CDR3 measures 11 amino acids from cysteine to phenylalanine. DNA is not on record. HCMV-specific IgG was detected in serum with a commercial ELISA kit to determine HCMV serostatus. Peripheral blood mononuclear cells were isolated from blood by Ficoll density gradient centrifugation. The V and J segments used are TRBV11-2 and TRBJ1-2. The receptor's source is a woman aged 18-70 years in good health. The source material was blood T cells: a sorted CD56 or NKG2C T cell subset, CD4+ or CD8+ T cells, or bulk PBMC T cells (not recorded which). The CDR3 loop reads CASSFGGLKSF.